A selection of T cell receptor beta chains follows, all from one sample in a study of molecular identifiers for immune sequencing clone quantification. Each CDR3 protein gets one entry after TCRdb re-called the PCR reads with MiXCR. This table holds a few hundred thousand distinct CDR3 sequences, around 23% found once. The sequenced sample was naive CD8+ T cells from blood, with Jurkat cell RNA spiked in. These receptors were collected from a human donor in good health. Some libraries in this study had Jurkat cell RNA spiked in. Both conserved end residues are part of each CDR3. The order of the fields is V gene, J gene, CDR3 protein.

TRBV29-1	TRBJ1-1	CSVLQGAGTEAFF
TRBV19	TRBJ2-2	CASSPASGGATGELFF
TRBV6-2/TRBV6-3	TRBJ2-1	CASSQKTGLYYNEQFF
TRBV7-9	TRBJ1-1	CASSWGLNNTEAFF
TRBV7-6	TRBJ2-1	CASSSVDEQFF
TRBV10-3	TRBJ2-2	CAITGSGVTGELFF
TRBV4-3	TRBJ2-3	CASSQARAEYDTQYF
TRBV3-1	TRBJ1-1	CASLGLNTEASF
TRBV9	TRBJ2-5	CASSVATRDKETQYF
TRBV3-1	TRBJ2-7	CASSPWGYEQYF
TRBV12-3/TRBV12-4	TRBJ2-5	CASSFSGGHQETQYF
TRBV11-2	TRBJ1-1	CASSTTGGKAFF
TRBV4-1	TRBJ2-3	CASSQYTDTLYF
TRBV6-2/TRBV6-3	TRBJ2-7	CARSYSLTSGAYEQYF
TRBV29-1	TRBJ2-7	CSVESGLAEGYEQYF
TRBV6-1	TRBJ1-1	CASSENSDEAFF
TRBV30	TRBJ1-1	CASTGQENAEAFF
TRBV7-9	TRBJ1-1	CASTPVVNTEAFF
TRBV29-1	TRBJ2-7	CSASYGYTYEQYF
TRBV19	TRBJ1-2	CASSTGTYYGYTF
TRBV12-3/TRBV12-4	TRBJ2-7	CASSLQALSSYEQYF
TRBV5-6	TRBJ2-3	CASSLAEGLALRGSDTQYF
TRBV24-1	TRBJ2-2	CATSDNGQGATGELFF
TRBV20-1	TRBJ2-7	CSAIIAADPSYEQYF
TRBV5-1	TRBJ2-1	CASRVWRGEAYNEQLF
TRBV7-9	TRBJ2-5	CASSSAEDRGQETQYF
TRBV7-9	TRBJ2-7	CASSLAGTGTGRYEQYF
TRBV4-3	TRBJ1-3	CASSQDDEGTGNTIYF
TRBV12-3/TRBV12-4	TRBJ1-1	CASSSKGQGNTEAFF
TRBV6-2/TRBV6-3	TRBJ1-1	CASSYVMNSEAFF
TRBV20-1	TRBJ2-7	CSTRGDVSPGGYEQYF